A single sample is the source of the 25 T cell receptor beta chains below, sequenced in a study of OX40 agonist ivuxolimab in advanced cancers. The method was immunoSEQ multiplex PCR; TCRdb's version includes in-frame clones alone and lacks a portion of them. The profile shows approximately 67,000 clones, roughly 87% of them singletons. Sequencing was performed on CD4+ or CD8+ T cells sorted from blood, taken in a trial of the OX40 agonist ivuxolimab. These receptors all stem from an adult with an advanced solid tumor such as melanoma, head and neck, liver or kidney cancer.

This chain joins TRBV7-6 and TRBJ2-1; 8 nucleotides line up with TRBD2. The CDR3 totals 14 residues. Germline values: CDR1 SGHVS, CDR2 FNYEAQ. The V and J ends lost 5 bases and 7 bases, in that order; junction bases with no gene match: 7. DNA of the CDR3: TGTGCCAGCAGCACCCCGGGACTAGGAAATGAGCAGTTCTTC. Its translation is CASSTPGLGNEQFF.

The table lists this clone with a count of one. This chain links TRBV23-1 with TRBJ2-7, with 7 bases aligning to TRBD1. TRBV23-1 is assigned to the ORF class and has an uncertain function. The ends lost 6 bases at V and 5 bases at J; junction bases unmatched: 25. The CDR3 is made up of 19 amino acids. The DNA for the CDR3 is TGCGCCAGCAGCCGAAAACCCCCGAGTGCCGGGACAGAGTTCCACGAGCAGTACTTC. It encodes CASSRKPPSAGTEFHEQYF.

The table lists this clone with a count of one. The V and J genes are TRBV6-5 and TRBJ2-7, with 9 bases lining up with TRBD2. There are 13 residues in the CDR3. CDR1 is MNHEY, CDR2 SVGAGI, per germline. V was clipped by 8 bases and J by 0 bases; unmatched bases: 2. The CDR3 DNA is TGTGCCAGCCGGACTAGCGACTCCTACGAGCAGTACTTC. This sequence encodes CASRTSDSYEQYF.

The V gene is TRBV6-6, the J gene TRBJ2-1, with a weak D call TRBD2 (6 bases). Germline lookup yields CDR1 MNHNY and CDR2 SVGAGI (reference sequence). V was clipped by 6 bases and J by 4 bases, with 13 bases between them. The CDR3 is made up of 14 amino acids. The CDR3 region has the DNA TGTGCCAGCAGGCGGGGAAACGCATACAATGAGCAGTTCTTC. As protein: CASRRGNAYNEQFF.

The chain carries TRBV6-4 and TRBJ2-7; possible D gene TRBD2, 7 bases. V was shortened by 0 bases and J by 2 bases, with 11 bases between the two germline ends. This CDR3 region has 15 residues. Germline-derived CDR1 and CDR2 are MRHNA and SNTAGT. CDR3 loop: CASSDSGGRAYEQYF. For the CDR3, the DNA is TGTGCCAGCAGTGACTCGGGGGGGCGGGCCTACGAGCAGTACTTC.

This chain uses TRBV4-2 with TRBJ2-6, with TRBD2 matching 7 bases. The trim removed 1 base at V and 0 bases at J, leaving 6 bases unmatched. In germline, CDR1 is LGHNA, CDR2 YNFKEQ. CDR3 length: 18 amino acids. The CDR3 loop is CASSQAAGASSGANVLTF. CDR3 DNA sequence: TGTGCCAGCAGCCAAGCTGCGGGAGCGAGCTCTGGGGCCAACGTCCTGACTTTC.

The chain carries TRBV13 and TRBJ1-5; D ambiguous. This CDR3 spans 14 amino acids. Trimming cost V 4 bases and J 0 bases, with 7 bases left between them. Germline CDR1 and CDR2: PRHDT and FYEKMQ (reference sequence). CDR3 sequence: CASSYLYSNQPQHF. CDR3 DNA sequence: TGTGCCAGCAGCTACCTTTATAGCAATCAGCCCCAGCATTTT. Combining the CDR3 with reference TRBV13 and TRBJ1-5 gives the whole variable domain AAGVIQSPRHLIKEKRETATLKCYPIPRHDTVYWYQQGPGQDPQFLISFYEKMQSDKGSIPDRFSAQQFSDYHSELNMSSLELGDSALYFCASSYLYSNQPQHFGDGTRLSIL.

Here the CDR3 DNA reads TGTGCCAGCACTAGGGCGGGAGGGCCGACCGGGGAGCTGTTTTTT. Translating gives CASTRAGGPTGELFF. The chain joins TRBV7-9 to TRBJ2-2, with TRBD2 matching over 9 bases. Germline V lookup: CDR1 SEHNR, CDR2 FQNEAQ (reference sequence). This CDR3 spans 15 amino acids. After removal of 7 bases from V and 5 bases from J, the junction contained 8 bases not matched to a gene.

This clone was counted once. The V gene is TRBV2, the J gene TRBJ2-5; 9 bases are a match to TRBD1. The CDR3 contains 16 residues. CDR1 is SNHLY and CDR2 is FYNNEI in the germline V gene. Losses at the gene ends were 7 bases for V and 4 bases for J; bases not matched to a gene: 13. CDR3 residues: CASKGERTGARETQYF. CDR3 bases: TGTGCCAGCAAGGGTGAAAGGACAGGGGCGCGAGAGACCCAGTACTTC.

J is TRBJ2-3 and V is TRBV5-1; 7 bases are shared with TRBD2. Germline-derived CDR1 and CDR2 are SGHRS and YFSETQ. Losses at the gene ends were 4 bases for V and 5 bases for J; bases not matched to a gene: 7. The CDR3 totals 14 residues. The CDR3 loop is CASSLGRGGDTQYF. DNA for the CDR3: TGCGCCAGCAGCCTGGGGAGGGGAGGAGATACGCAGTATTTT.

The chain joins TRBV15 to TRBJ2-3; D not resolved. From germline, CDR1 is LNHNV and CDR2 YYDKDF (reference sequence). Trimming removed 1 base at V and 0 bases at J, with 8 bases between. The CDR3 covers 15 residues. CDR3 sequence (DNA): TGTGCCACCAGCAGAGCTGGACCAAGCACAGATACGCAGTATTTT. Residues: CATSRAGPSTDTQYF.

The genes are TRBV15 and TRBJ1-1; TRBD1 aligns across 10 bases. The V gene end was trimmed by 0 bases and the J gene end by 11 bases; junction bases not matched to a gene: 9. This CDR3 has 15 residues. Germline CDR1 is LNHNV and CDR2 is YYDKDF (reference sequence). CDR3 DNA sequence: TGTGCCACCAGCAGAGATCTACGGACAGGGGGAAAGGCTTTCTTT. Translating gives CATSRDLRTGGKAFF.

V gene TRBV4-3 combines with J gene TRBJ2-3; weak D call: TRBD2 (5 bases). The CDR3 covers 13 residues. V shed 0 bases and J shed 5 bases, with 6 bases lying between them. CDR1 and CDR2 from the germline V gene are LGHNA and YSLEER. CDR3 nucleotide sequence: TGCGCCAGCAGCCAAGAAGCGGAAGATACGCAGTATTTT. Translation: CASSQEAEDTQYF.

This rearrangement joins TRBV5-5 to TRBJ1-2; unclear D gene. Trimming left V 3 bases short and J 2 bases short, with 8 bases between. The germline CDR1 and CDR2 sequences are SGHKS and YYEKEE (reference sequence). The CDR3 covers 13 residues. CDR3 loop: CASSSPANYGYTF. The CDR3 nucleotides are TGTGCCAGCAGCTCTCCGGCCAACTATGGCTACACCTTC. Full variable domain (outside the CDR3, taken from reference TRBV5-5 and TRBJ1-2): DAGVTQSPTHLIKTRGQQVTLRCSPISGHKSVSWYQQVLGQGPQFIFQYYEKEERGRGNFPDRFSARQFPNYSSELNVNALLLGDSALYLCASSSPANYGYTFGSGTRLTVV.

The genes are TRBV5-5 and TRBJ2-3; 11 bases are a match to TRBD2. Trimming cost V 4 bases and J 2 bases; bases outside gene matches: 9. The V gene's germline CDR1 is SGHKS and CDR2 YYEKEE (reference sequence). This CDR3 comprises 17 residues. The CDR3 nucleotides read TGTGCCAGCAGCCCAGTCCCGGGACTAGCGGCCACAGATACGCAGTATTTT. It yields the protein CASSPVPGLAATDTQYF.

The gene calls are TRBV7-8 and TRBJ2-1; possibly TRBD1 for D (5 bases). Germline V gene sequence: CDR1 SGHVS, CDR2 FQNEAQ. The CDR3 totals 13 residues. V lost 4 bases and J 8 bases, leaving 12 bases between the germline ends. The CDR3 DNA reads TGTGCCAGCAGCTCTTTGACAGATCATGAGCAGTTCTTC. It is translated as CASSSLTDHEQFF.

The chain links TRBV10-3 to TRBJ1-1, with 10 bases matching TRBD1. This CDR3 comprises 14 residues. The germline V gene has CDR1 ENHRY and CDR2 SYGVKD. V lost 6 bases and J lost 5; bases outside the gene matches: 6. CDR3 amino acids: CAIRETGGRTEAFF. The CDR3, as DNA: TGTGCCATCAGAGAGACAGGGGGCCGAACTGAAGCTTTCTTT.

The V gene is TRBV6-6, the J gene TRBJ1-4; 7 nucleotides match TRBD1. CDR1 is MNHNY, CDR2 SVGAGI, per germline (reference sequence). Trimming removed 6 bases from V and 3 bases from J; junction bases left unmatched: 4. This CDR3 contains 14 residues. DNA of the CDR3: TGTGCCAGCAGCACAGGGGTCCCTAATGAAAAACTGTTTTTT. Translated, it gives CASSTGVPNEKLFF.

This chain uses TRBV7-7 with TRBJ2-1, with D possibly being TRBD2 (5 bases). CDR3 size: 14 residues. V shed 5 bases and J shed 6 bases, with 14 bases lying between them. The germline gives CDR1 SSHAT, CDR2 FNYEAQ (reference sequence). The CDR3, as DNA: TGTGCCAGCAGCCTTGGACTCGGCGGCAATGAGCAGTTCTTC. This codes for CASSLGLGGNEQFF.

The rearrangement joins TRBV5-1 to TRBJ2-3, with unresolved D. V lost 2 bases to trimming and J lost 0 bases, with 10 bases between them. CDR3 length: 15 amino acids. Germline-derived CDR1 and CDR2 are SGHRS and YFSETQ. The CDR3 DNA is TGCGCCAGCAGCTTTAAGACACCCAGCACAGATACGCAGTATTTT. Translating gives CASSFKTPSTDTQYF.

The chain has TRBV7-9 and TRBJ2-7, with TRBD1 matching over 12 bases. The V gene end was trimmed by 3 bases and the J gene end by 6 bases; junction bases not matched to a gene: 18. This CDR3 has 19 residues. The germline V gene encodes CDR1 SEHNR and CDR2 FQNEAQ (reference sequence). This chain's CDR3 is CASSFPGTGGALGLGEQYF. CDR3 nucleotide sequence: TGTGCCAGCAGCTTCCCCGGGACAGGGGGCGCCTTGGGTCTGGGCGAGCAGTACTTC.

Only one count was recorded for this clone. The V and J genes are TRBV7-9 and TRBJ2-5; D may be TRBD1 or TRBD2 (5 bases each). CDR3 size: 14 residues. Germline V gene lookup returns CDR1 SEHNR and CDR2 FQNEAQ (reference sequence). Trimming stripped 5 bases from V and 2 bases from J, with 12 bases between. CDR3 nucleotides: TGTGCCAGCAGCCCCGGGACGGCACAAGAGACCCAGTACTTC. Translating it yields CASSPGTAQETQYF.

J is TRBJ2-7 and V is TRBV30, with D hard to call. The CDR3 consists of 14 residues. CDR1 and CDR2 from the germline V gene are GTSNPN and SVGIG (reference sequence). V lost 2 bases to trimming and J lost 3 bases, with 14 bases between them. In DNA form, the CDR3 reads TGTGCCTGGAGTTTTGCGACGGAATTCTACGAGCAGTACTTC. Its translation: CAWSFATEFYEQYF.

The chain links TRBV30 to TRBJ1-1, with TRBD1 as a possible D gene (6 bases). There are 14 residues in the CDR3. Germline lookup yields CDR1 GTSNPN and CDR2 SVGIG (reference sequence). Trimming shortened V by 3 bases and J by 4 bases, and 15 bases separated the two germline ends. The CDR3 bases are TGTGCCTGGAGAGAGGGACACCCGGGCACTGAAGCTTTCTTT. Encoded protein: CAWREGHPGTEAFF.

This CDR3 is CSLRDSEETQYF. The CDR3 coding sequence is TGCAGCCTCCGGGACAGCGAAGAGACCCAGTACTTC. This chain connects TRBV29-1 to TRBJ2-5, with 7 bases fitting TRBD1. V trimming: 8 bases; J trimming: 3 bases; junction bases outside the gene matches: 6. The CDR3 length is 12 residues. CDR1 SQVTM and CDR2 ANQGSEA come from the germline V gene.